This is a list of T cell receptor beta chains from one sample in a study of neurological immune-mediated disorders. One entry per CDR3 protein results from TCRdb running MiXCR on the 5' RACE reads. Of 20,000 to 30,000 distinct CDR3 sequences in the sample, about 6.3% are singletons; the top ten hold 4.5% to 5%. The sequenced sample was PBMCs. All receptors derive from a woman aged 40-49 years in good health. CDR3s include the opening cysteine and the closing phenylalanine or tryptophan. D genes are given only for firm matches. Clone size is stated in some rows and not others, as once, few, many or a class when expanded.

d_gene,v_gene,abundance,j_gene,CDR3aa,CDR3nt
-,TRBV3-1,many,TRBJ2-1,CASSQQRPGNEQFF,TGTGCCAGCAGCCAACAGCGCCCAGGCAATGAGCAGTTCTTC
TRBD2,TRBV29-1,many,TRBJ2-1,CSAEAGRDYNEQFF,TGCAGCGCAGAGGCTGGGAGGGACTACAATGAGCAGTTCTTC
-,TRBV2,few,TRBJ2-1,CASNRQEGNEQFF,TGTGCCAGCAATAGACAGGAGGGGAATGAGCAGTTCTTC
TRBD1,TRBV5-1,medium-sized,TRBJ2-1,CASSPGTGYNEQFF,TGCGCCAGCAGCCCGGGGACAGGTTACAATGAGCAGTTCTTC
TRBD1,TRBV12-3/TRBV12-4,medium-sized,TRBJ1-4,CASSSGQGAGEKLFF,TGTGCCAGCAGTTCTGGACAGGGGGCTGGTGAAAAACTGTTTTTT
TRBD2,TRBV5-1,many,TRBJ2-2,CASSKFGGLAGTNTGELFF,TGCGCCAGCAGCAAGTTCGGGGGACTAGCGGGAACGAACACCGGGGAGCTGTTTTTT
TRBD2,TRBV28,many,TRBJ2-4,CASLSPGGTLAKNIQYF,TGTGCCAGCCTCTCCCCGGGGGGGACCTTAGCCAAAAACATTCAGTACTTC
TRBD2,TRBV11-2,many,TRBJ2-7,CASSLSGAYSEQYF,TGTGCCAGCAGCTTAAGCGGGGCCTATTCCGAGCAGTACTTC
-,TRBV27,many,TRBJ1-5,CASSRAAPNQPQHF,TGTGCCAGCAGTAGGGCCGCCCCAAATCAGCCCCAGCATTTT
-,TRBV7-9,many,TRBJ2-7,CASSLTLNYEQYF,TGTGCCAGCAGTTTGACCCTGAACTACGAGCAGTACTTC
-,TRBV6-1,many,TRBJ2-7,CASARGGGSYEQYF,TGTGCCAGCGCGAGGGGGGGGGGTTCCTACGAGCAGTACTTC
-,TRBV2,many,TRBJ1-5,CASSERFRGRDQPQHF,TGTGCCAGCAGTGAAAGGTTTAGGGGGAGAGATCAGCCCCAGCATTTT
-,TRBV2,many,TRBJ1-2,CATRGGPGGNYGYTF,TGTGCCACCCGGGGCGGGCCCGGAGGGAACTATGGCTACACCTTC
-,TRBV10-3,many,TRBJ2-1,CAISVSGTSSYNEQFF,TGTGCCATCAGTGTAAGCGGAACGAGCTCCTACAATGAGCAGTTCTTC
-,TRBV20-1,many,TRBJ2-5,CSARAASQGEIQYF,TGCAGTGCTAGGGCTGCCTCCCAGGGAGAGATCCAGTACTTC
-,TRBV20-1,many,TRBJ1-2,CSAWDGYTF,TGCAGTGCTTGGGATGGCTACACCTTC
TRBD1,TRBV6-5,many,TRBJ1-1,CASRDRVGAFF,TGTGCCAGCAGGGACAGGGTCGGTGCTTTCTTT
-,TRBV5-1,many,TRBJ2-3,CASSSGTWPDTQYF,TGCGCCAGCAGCTCCGGGACATGGCCAGATACGCAGTATTTT
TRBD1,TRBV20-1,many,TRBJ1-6,CSARGTGSSYNSPLHF,TGCAGTGCTAGAGGGACAGGAAGCTCCTATAATTCACCCCTCCACTTT
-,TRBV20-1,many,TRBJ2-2,CSALGGQRNTGELFF,TGCAGTGCTTTGGGTGGACAGAGGAACACCGGGGAGCTGTTTTTT
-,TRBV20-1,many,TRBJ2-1,CSARDWQRPGGRGQFF,TGCAGTGCTAGAGATTGGCAGCGGCCCGGGGGAAGGGGGCAGTTCTTC
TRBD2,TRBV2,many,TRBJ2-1,CASRASSGIQQFF,TGTGCCAGCAGGGCCAGTAGCGGGATACAGCAGTTCTTC
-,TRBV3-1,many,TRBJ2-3,CASSQDPPAAADTQYF,TGTGCCAGCAGCCAAGATCCGCCCGCAGCGGCGGATACGCAGTATTTT
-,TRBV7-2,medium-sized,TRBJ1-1,CASSSAGGTYTEAFF,TGTGCCAGCAGCTCCGCGGGGGGGACTTACACTGAAGCTTTCTTT
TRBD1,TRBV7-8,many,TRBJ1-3,CASSPQTGGSSGNTIYF,TGTGCCAGCAGCCCACAGACAGGGGGTAGCTCTGGAAACACCATATATTTT
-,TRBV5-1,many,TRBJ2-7,CASSPDSYEQYF,TGCGCCAGCAGCCCGGACAGTTACGAGCAGTACTTC
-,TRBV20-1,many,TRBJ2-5,CSASRGQGRSETQYF,TGCAGTGCTAGTAGAGGCCAGGGCAGGAGCGAGACCCAGTACTTC
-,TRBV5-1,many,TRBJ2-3,CASSLYDSSTDTQYF,TGCGCCAGCAGCTTGTACGACTCTAGCACAGATACGCAGTATTTT
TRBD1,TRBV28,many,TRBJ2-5,CASRAFGSRTGQQETQYF,TGTGCCAGCAGGGCCTTTGGGTCCCGGACAGGGCAACAAGAGACCCAGTACTTC
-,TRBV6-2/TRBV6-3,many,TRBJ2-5,CASSYSTRAGTQYF,TGTGCCAGCAGTTACTCGACGCGAGCCGGGACCCAGTACTTC
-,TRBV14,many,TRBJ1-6,CASSQAGSQSPLHF,TGTGCCAGCAGCCAAGCAGGGTCTCAGTCACCCCTCCACTTT
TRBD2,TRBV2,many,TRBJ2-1,CASSAGLDPSYNEQFF,TGTGCCAGCAGTGCGGGACTAGATCCCTCCTACAATGAGCAGTTCTTC
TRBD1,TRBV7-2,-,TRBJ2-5,CASSHRDRAPETQYF,TGTGCCAGCAGCCACAGAGACAGGGCCCCCGAGACCCAGTACTTC
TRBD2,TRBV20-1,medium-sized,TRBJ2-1,CSASSPSGSKTGNEQFF,TGCAGTGCTAGTTCCCCTAGCGGGAGCAAAACGGGCAATGAGCAGTTCTTC
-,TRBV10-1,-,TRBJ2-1,CAKKPLFRDRGLISGRGNEQFF,TGCGCCAAAAAACCCCTCTTCCGGGACAGGGGCCTCATTAGCGGGAGAGGCAATGAGCAGTTCTTC
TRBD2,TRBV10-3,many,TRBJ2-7,CAISGGEGTYEQYF,TGTGCCATCAGTGGCGGGGAGGGGACCTACGAGCAGTACTTC
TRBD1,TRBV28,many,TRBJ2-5,CASGTGVETQYF,TGTGCCAGCGGAACAGGGGTCGAGACCCAGTACTTC
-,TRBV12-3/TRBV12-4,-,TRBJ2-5,CASVDEETQYF,TGTGCCAGCGTAGATGAAGAGACCCAGTACTTC
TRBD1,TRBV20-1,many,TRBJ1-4,CSANPTGRNEKLFF,TGCAGTGCTAACCCGACAGGGCGTAATGAAAAACTGTTTTTT
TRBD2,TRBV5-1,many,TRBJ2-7,CASSLATGGYEQYF,TGCGCCAGCAGCTTGGCCACGGGGGGATACGAGCAGTACTTC
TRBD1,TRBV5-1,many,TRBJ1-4,CASSPGTDTTNEKLFF,TGCGCCAGCAGCCCGGGGACAGACACAACTAATGAAAAACTGTTTTTT